What follows are 20 T cell receptor beta chains derived from one specimen sequenced in a study of PD-L1 blockade in urothelial cancer. Data came from immunoSEQ multiplex PCR; TCRdb stores just in-frame clones and leaves some out. The table shows about 40,000 clones, with about 85% occurring only once. Time point noted: peripheral blood 6 weeks after treatment start. Source: PBMCs, taken around atezolizumab (anti-PD-L1) treatment. Every receptor here comes from a man between 65 and 79 years old with urothelial cancer.

This clone occurred a few times. The rearrangement joins TRBV4-1 to TRBJ2-1; possible D gene TRBD1, 6 bases. The CDR3 is 16 amino acids. Germline-derived CDR1 and CDR2 are MGHRA and YSYEKL. The V gene lost 3 bases and the J gene lost 0 bases, with 12 bases spanning the gap. CDR3 loop: CASSQNTGSSYNEQFF. CDR3 DNA: TGCGCCAGCAGCCAGAATACAGGGAGCTCCTACAATGAGCAGTTCTTC.

This clone was seen only a few times. The chain uses TRBV10-1 and TRBJ2-4; 10 positions agree with TRBD1. V shed 10 bases and J 0 bases; nucleotides not matched to a gene: 15. The CDR3 is 18 amino acids. Germline V gene data show CDR1 as WNHNN and CDR2 as SYGVQD (reference sequence). The CDR3 loop is CAKPDRGLIKVAKNIQYF. CDR3 nucleotide sequence: TGCGCCAAACCCGACAGGGGGCTTATTAAGGTAGCCAAAAACATTCAGTACTTC.

Only one count was recorded for this clone. The chain employs TRBV6-6 and TRBJ2-5; the match to TRBD1 covers 8 bases. The V and J ends lost 0 bases and 1 base, in that order; junction bases with no gene match: 4. The CDR3 totals 16 residues. Per germline, CDR1 MNHNY and CDR2 SVGAGI (reference sequence). The CDR3 nucleotides are TGTGCCAGCAGTTACTCGACAGGGGTGGGCCAAGAGACCCAGTACTTC. Its translation is CASSYSTGVGQETQYF.

The CDR3 protein is CASSLGSSMRETQYF. The DNA of the CDR3 is TGCGCCAGCAGCTTGGGTTCTAGTATGCGAGAGACCCAGTACTTC. The chain uses TRBV5-1 and TRBJ2-5; D is undetermined. Germline V gene sequence: CDR1 SGHRS, CDR2 YFSETQ. Trimming stripped 0 bases from V and 4 bases from J, with 13 bases between. The CDR3 runs 15 residues.

The chain carries TRBV27 and TRBJ2-7, with 7 positions matching TRBD1. The V gene end was trimmed by 4 bases and the J gene end by 4 bases; junction bases not matched to a gene: 10. The CDR3 covers 15 residues. The V gene's germline CDR1 is MNHEY and CDR2 SMNVEV (reference sequence). CDR3 sequence: CASSSIRQGGYEQYF. The CDR3 nucleotides read TGTGCCAGCAGTTCCATCCGACAGGGTGGTTACGAGCAGTACTTC.

This clone showed up just once. CDR3 protein: CASSVARNTEAFF. The CDR3 DNA reads as TGTGCCAGCAGTGTAGCGCGGAACACTGAAGCTTTCTTT. The chain combines TRBV2 with TRBJ1-1; D call uncertain. Trimming took off 4 bases at V and 1 base at J, with 7 bases between the two ends. Germline lookup yields CDR1 SNHLY and CDR2 FYNNEI. The CDR3 runs 13 residues.

CDR3 bases: TGTGCCAGCAGTCCTACCCGACTAGCGGGAGAGACCCAGTACTTC. Protein: CASSPTRLAGETQYF. The chain combines TRBV6-5 with TRBJ2-5; the match to TRBD2 covers 10 bases. Germline V lookup: CDR1 MNHEY, CDR2 SVGAGI. Trimming cost V 5 bases and J 4 bases; bases outside gene matches: 7. There are 15 residues in the CDR3.

This clone occurred a few times. The J gene is TRBJ1-2, the V gene TRBV7-3, with 7 bases identical to TRBD1. This CDR3 contains 13 residues. Trimming took 2 bases from V and 3 from J; bases not matched to a gene: 0. CDR1 is SGHTA, CDR2 FQGTGA, per germline. CDR3 protein: CASSLDRDYGYTF. In nucleotides, the CDR3 is TGTGCCAGCAGCTTAGACAGGGACTATGGCTACACCTTC.

The rearrangement links TRBV7-6 to TRBJ2-1, with D perhaps TRBD2 (6 bases). This CDR3 is 14 amino acids long. The V gene's germline CDR1 is SGHVS and CDR2 FNYEAQ. The V end was cut by 3 bases, the J end by 0 bases, with 6 bases between. CDR3 residues: CASSFGSSYNEQFF. Written as DNA, the CDR3 is TGTGCCAGCAGCTTCGGGAGCTCCTACAATGAGCAGTTCTTC.

The chain couples TRBV18 to TRBJ2-7; possibly TRBD2 for D (5 bases). With 5 bases removed from V and 5 bases from J, the gap between germline ends came to 22 bases. Germline assignment: CDR1 KGHSH and CDR2 LQKENI. CDR3 length equals 16 residues. The CDR3 reads CASSARLVGDSDEQYF. DNA for the CDR3: TGTGCCAGCTCAGCTCGGTTGGTCGGGGATAGTGACGAGCAGTACTTC.

This clone has just one count. The chain employs TRBV9 and TRBJ1-4; D is uncertain. CDR1 and CDR2 (germline): SGDLS, YYNGEE. V was pared by 0 bases and J by 7 bases, with 16 bases between. CDR3 length equals 16 residues. CDR3 DNA sequence: TGTGCCAGCAGCGTAGGGCATCGGGGAGACGGTGAAAAACTGTTTTTT. Translated, it gives CASSVGHRGDGEKLFF.

The rearrangement uses TRBV9 and TRBJ2-5; 9 nucleotides line up with TRBD1. CDR1 is SGDLS, CDR2 YYNGEE, per germline. V was pared by 0 bases and J by 5 bases, with 2 bases of the junction left unmatched. The length of the CDR3 is 14 residues. The CDR3 loop reads CASSVDGQGETQYF. The CDR3 bases are TGTGCCAGCAGCGTAGACGGACAGGGGGAGACCCAGTACTTC. The entire variable domain, with the rest obtained from reference TRBV9 and TRBJ2-5, is as follows: DSGVTQTPKHLITATGQRVTLRCSPRSGDLSVYWYQQSLDQGLQFLIQYYNGEERAKGNILERFSAQQFPDLHSELNLSSLELGDSALYFCASSVDGQGETQYFGPGTRLLVL.

The chain recombines TRBV2 with TRBJ1-2; 7 bases line up with TRBD1. Germline CDR1 reads SNHLY; CDR2 reads FYNNEI. V was clipped by 4 bases and J by 2 bases; unmatched bases: 1. CDR3 length: 13 residues. The CDR3 reads CASSVTGNYGYTF. The CDR3 DNA is TGTGCCAGCAGTGTGACAGGGAACTATGGCTACACCTTC.

V is TRBV6-1 and J is TRBJ2-5; 7 bases match TRBD1. Trimming cost V 8 bases and J 2 bases; bases outside gene matches: 5. The CDR3 is 13 amino acids. From germline, CDR1 is MNHNS and CDR2 SASEGT. The CDR3 sequence is CASGSTGQETQYF. For the CDR3, the DNA is TGTGCCAGCGGATCGACAGGGCAAGAGACCCAGTACTTC.

The rearrangement uses TRBV5-1 and TRBJ2-5; 15 positions match TRBD2. Germline CDR1 SGHRS, CDR2 YFSETQ. V shed 1 base, J shed 5 bases, and the junction held 9 bases outside the gene matches. The CDR3 is made up of 18 amino acids. The CDR3 sequence is CASSLSGTSGRFAETQYF. In DNA form, the CDR3 reads TGCGCCAGCAGCTTGTCGGGGACTAGCGGGAGGTTTGCGGAGACCCAGTACTTC.

The rearrangement uses TRBV2 and TRBJ2-3; 10 nucleotides line up with TRBD2. The junction had 4 bases not matched to a gene; V was cut back by 4 bases and J by 6 bases. This CDR3 region has 14 residues. CDR1 SNHLY and CDR2 FYNNEI come from the germline V gene. The CDR3, as DNA: TGTGCCAGCAGTGTCGTTAGCGGGAGGGATACGCAGTATTTT. Residues: CASSVVSGRDTQYF.

This clone was detected only a few times. The chain employs TRBV2 and TRBJ1-1; 8 nucleotides agree with TRBD1. V lost 6 bases and J lost 5; bases outside the gene matches: 8. The CDR3 extends over 14 amino acids. The germline gives CDR1 SNHLY, CDR2 FYNNEI. This chain's CDR3 is CASSPDRGRTEAFF. CDR3 DNA: TGTGCCAGCAGCCCCGACAGGGGCCGGACTGAAGCTTTCTTT.

V gene TRBV9 combines with J gene TRBJ2-2; 8 nucleotides line up with TRBD2. This CDR3 region has 17 residues. The V gene's germline CDR1 is SGDLS and CDR2 YYNGEE. Trimming at V came to 4 bases and at J to 13 bases, leaving 21 bases not matched to a gene. CDR3 loop: CASSPDRSGSPVRGLFF. CDR3 coding DNA: TGTGCCAGCAGCCCAGACCGCAGCGGGAGCCCGGTGAGGGGGCTGTTTTTT.

This clone appeared once. The V call is TRBV15, the J call TRBJ1-1; the D is unclear. CDR1 is LNHNV, CDR2 YYDKDF, per germline (reference sequence). This CDR3 region has 13 residues. The V gene lost 0 bases and the J gene lost 3 bases, with 5 bases spanning the gap. The CDR3 loop reads CATSRDPDTEAFF. The CDR3 nucleotides read TGTGCCACCAGCAGAGATCCTGACACTGAAGCTTTCTTT.

This chain links TRBV5-1 with TRBJ2-5; TRBD2 aligns across 12 bases. The CDR3 consists of 15 residues. Germline V CDR1 and CDR2: SGHRS, YFSETQ. Trimming cost V 2 bases and J 2 bases; bases outside gene matches: 1. The CDR3 sequence is CASSLGTSGQETQYF. Written as DNA, the CDR3 is TGCGCCAGCAGCTTAGGGACTAGCGGGCAAGAGACCCAGTACTTC.